This passage covers 8 T cell receptor beta chains from one sample sequenced in a study of human thymus T cells. Resected material from corrective heart surgery provided the thymus tissue analysed. The repertoire was sequenced with immunoSEQ multiplex PCR; TCRdb's copy has only in-frame clones and lacks some. The sample has some 130,000 clones, 90% to 95% seen once; the top ten hold 0.024%. Specimen: thymus tissue. These TCRs come from a boy in the first two years of life with a congenital heart defect but otherwise immunologically healthy.

The chain is built from TRBV7-2 and TRBJ2-3; 9 bases fit TRBD2. Germline CDR1 and CDR2: SGHTA and FQGNSA. The CDR3 has 19 amino acids. After removal of 5 bases from V and 4 bases from J, the junction contained 19 bases not matched to a gene. The CDR3 here is CASSLPPRAGGGRADTQYF. In nucleotides, the CDR3 is TGTGCCAGCAGCCTACCGCCTAGGGCGGGGGGGGGAAGGGCAGATACGCAGTATTTT.

The chain joins TRBV11-3 to TRBJ1-1, with 12 bases aligning to TRBD1. J gave up 1 base and V 1 base, and 10 bases lay outside the gene matches. Germline lookup yields CDR1 SGHNT and CDR2 YENEEA. There are 19 residues in the CDR3. The DNA for the CDR3 is TGTGCCAGCAGCTTAGTTTTATCCGGGACAGGGGGCAAGAACACTGAAGCTTTCTTT. Translation gives CASSLVLSGTGGKNTEAFF.

The V call is TRBV14, the J call TRBJ2-7; no clear D gene. The CDR3 contains 17 residues. V shed 0 bases and J shed 0 bases, with 15 bases lying between them. Per germline, CDR1 SGHDN and CDR2 FVKESK. The CDR3: CASSQDPEPMSSYEQYF. DNA for the CDR3: TGTGCCAGCAGCCAAGATCCCGAGCCGATGAGCTCCTACGAGCAGTACTTC.

The chain carries TRBV2 and TRBJ1-1, with unresolved D. The V gene's germline CDR1 is SNHLY and CDR2 FYNNEI. This CDR3 region has 17 residues. Trimming removed 1 base from V and 7 bases from J, with 22 bases in between. The CDR3 is CASSEVFGCRVVGEAFF. CDR3 coding DNA: TGTGCCAGCAGTGAAGTATTCGGGTGTCGGGTGGTCGGTGAAGCTTTCTTT.

This clone was recorded once. The chain joins TRBV29-1 to TRBJ1-1; perhaps TRBD1 as D (6 bases). Germline V CDR1 and CDR2: SQVTM, ANQGSEA. This CDR3 is 14 amino acids long. V shed 0 bases and J shed 3 bases, with 11 bases lying between them. The CDR3 loop reads CSVEEGAPDTEAFF. The DNA of the CDR3 is TGCAGCGTTGAAGAGGGGGCGCCGGACACTGAAGCTTTCTTT.

This chain links TRBV7-8 with TRBJ2-1, with 8 nucleotides matching TRBD1. Germline CDR1 SGHVS, CDR2 FQNEAQ. The CDR3 is 15 residues long. Trimming at V came to 5 bases and at J to 8 bases, leaving 11 bases not matched to a gene. DNA of the CDR3: TGTGCCAGCAGCCCGTACCGTGGACAGGGACATGAGCAGTTCTTC. Translated, it gives CASSPYRGQGHEQFF.

This rearrangement joins TRBV6-5 to TRBJ1-2; possible D gene TRBD1, 6 bases. Per germline, CDR1 MNHEY and CDR2 SVGAGI. Trimming stripped 5 bases from V and 8 bases from J, with 15 bases between. This CDR3 has 13 amino acids. The CDR3 nucleotides read TGTGCCAGCAGTCCCCAAGGGGGGGAAGGCTACACCTTC. Protein sequence: CASSPQGGEGYTF.

The chain is built from TRBV7-2 and TRBJ2-7; tentatively, D is TRBD1 or TRBD2 (5 bases each). Germline values: CDR1 SGHTA, CDR2 FQGNSA. V was pared by 1 base and J by 5 bases, with 21 bases between. There are 17 residues in the CDR3. The CDR3 coding sequence is TGTGCCAGCAGCTTAGAATTATTTGGGACCGGGGTCGACGAGCAGTACTTC. It codes for CASSLELFGTGVDEQYF.